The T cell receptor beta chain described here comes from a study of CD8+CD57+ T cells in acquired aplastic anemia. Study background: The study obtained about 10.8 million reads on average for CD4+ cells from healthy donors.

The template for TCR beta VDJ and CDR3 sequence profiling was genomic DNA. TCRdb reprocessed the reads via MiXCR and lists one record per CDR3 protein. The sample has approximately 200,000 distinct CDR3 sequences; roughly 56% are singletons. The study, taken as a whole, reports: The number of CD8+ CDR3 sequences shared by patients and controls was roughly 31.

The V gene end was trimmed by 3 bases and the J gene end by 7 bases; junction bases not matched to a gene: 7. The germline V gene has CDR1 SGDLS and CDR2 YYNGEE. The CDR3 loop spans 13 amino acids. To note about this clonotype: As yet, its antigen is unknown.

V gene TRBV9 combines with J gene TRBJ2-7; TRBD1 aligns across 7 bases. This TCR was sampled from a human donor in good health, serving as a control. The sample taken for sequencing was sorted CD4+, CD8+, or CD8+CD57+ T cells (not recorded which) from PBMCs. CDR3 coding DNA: TGTGCCAGCAGCGCGGACAGGCAGGAAGAGCAGTACTTC. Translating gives CASSADRQEEQYF.